The source of this TCR beta chain is a study of T-cell memory formation after mild COVID-19. CDR1 SGHRS and CDR2 YFSETQ come from the germline V gene. The CDR3 consists of 12 residues. With 4 bases clipped from V and 6 bases from J, the junction kept 3 bases outside the gene matches. Using its own MiXCR run on the 5' RACE reads, TCRdb lists one record per CDR3 protein. The sample consists of a few hundred thousand distinct CDR3 sequences, around 15% of them appearing once. The receptor comes from a man aged 18 to 35 who had mild COVID-19 (a few samples of this study predate the infection). Cell type and time point are not known. Sequences were obtained from PBMCs or a T cell subset sorted from them (not recorded which). This rearrangement joins TRBV5-1 to TRBJ2-7; 8 bases align to TRBD1. The CDR3 region is CASSLDRGEQYV. The CDR3 DNA sequence: TGCGCCAGCAGCCTCGACAGGGGCGAGCAGTACGTC.